The T cell receptor beta chain under discussion was sequenced for a study of cytomegalovirus exposure and HLA in healthy donors (dated by TCRdb to 2016 to 2017). At the level of the whole study: According to a later analysis, one platform produced both the roughly 130 validation repertoires and the 670 or so repertoires of the first cohort. The study aimed to test whether signatures of past pathogen exposure could be identified by cataloging public T cell receptors. Along with the roughly 700-subject first cohort, a separate validation cohort of over a hundred different subjects was used. High-throughput TCR immunosequencing, statistical association of individual TCRs with disease status, and machine learning were combined to predict cytomegalovirus infection status. What the research found in general, with its limitations: According to the authors, the approach could potentially be generalized to other disease states and immunological phenotypes. The validation cohort had no HLA typing available for a later analysis, so co-occurrence within that cohort was assessed over all 120 or so repertoires. In a later analysis, TCRs clustered in the first cohort were found to also tend to co-occur in the roughly 130 validation repertoires, with roughly 93% of cluster scores above 0. While some public TCRs were present in many individuals, most TCR sequences turned up only very rarely across donors. The study gave a list of more than 150 TCR beta chains associated with cytomegalovirus. Cytomegalovirus status was reported to be diagnosed by the classifier with high specificity and sensitivity in both the original and validation cohorts. In vitro tests confirmed that a few of the cytomegalovirus-associated TCR beta chains recognize cytomegalovirus antigens.

The library was produced with the immunoSEQ multiplex PCR assay. In the paper's pipeline: A statistical classification framework was developed to diagnose cytomegalovirus status using the catalog of TCR beta chain sequences. TCRdb re-hosts the immuneACCESS table, in-frame sequences only. Its copies lack some clones; in the studies checked, an unresolved V gene accounts for under half of them, and the cause for the rest is not known. V and J calls and clone size are those listed in that table; D and trimming were worked out from the DNA. The sample has about 120,000 clones on record, about 88% of them singletons. The ten largest clones take up about 1.1% of the sample. CDR1 SGHNT and CDR2 YENEEA are derived from the germline V gene. V and J are trimmed by 5 bases and 7 bases, and the gene matches miss 12 bases of the junction. Spanning cysteine to phenylalanine, the CDR3 consists of 16 amino acids. The sequence is cut down to CDR3 DNA, 48 bases in frame from base 1.

Donors formed part of the validation cohort, which comprised 120 subjects and was distinct from the first cohort of 666 subjects. Notes on this clone: The target of this receptor is not known. No per-base quality is available; no much larger clone lies one base away.

The sequenced sample consisted of PBMCs. The rearrangement combines TRBV11-3 with TRBJ2-1, with 9 bases aligning to TRBD1. The source is a woman aged 18-30 years in good health and CMV-seronegative. The CDR3 amino acid sequence is: CASSQRTGGLRNEQFF. Read as DNA, the sequence is TGTGCCAGCAGCCAACGAACAGGGGGCCTTAGGAATGAGCAGTTCTTC.